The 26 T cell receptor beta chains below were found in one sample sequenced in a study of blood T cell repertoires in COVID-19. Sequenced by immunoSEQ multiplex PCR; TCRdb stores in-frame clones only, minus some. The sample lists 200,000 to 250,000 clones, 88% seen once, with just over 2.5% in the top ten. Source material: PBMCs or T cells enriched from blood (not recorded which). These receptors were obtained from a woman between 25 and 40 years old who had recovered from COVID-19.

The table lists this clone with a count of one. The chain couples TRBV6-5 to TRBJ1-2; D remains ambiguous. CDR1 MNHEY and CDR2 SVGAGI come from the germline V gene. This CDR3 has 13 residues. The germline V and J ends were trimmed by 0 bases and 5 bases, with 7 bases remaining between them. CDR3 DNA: TGTGCCAGCAGTTACTCTTTCAATTATGGCTACACCTTC. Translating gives CASSYSFNYGYTF.

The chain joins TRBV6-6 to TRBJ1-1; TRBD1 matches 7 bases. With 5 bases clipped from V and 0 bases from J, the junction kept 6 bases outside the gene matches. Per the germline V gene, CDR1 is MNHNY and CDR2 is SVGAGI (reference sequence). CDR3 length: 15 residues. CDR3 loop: CASSHITGVNTEAFF. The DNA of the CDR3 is TGTGCCAGCAGTCATATCACAGGGGTGAACACTGAAGCTTTCTTT.

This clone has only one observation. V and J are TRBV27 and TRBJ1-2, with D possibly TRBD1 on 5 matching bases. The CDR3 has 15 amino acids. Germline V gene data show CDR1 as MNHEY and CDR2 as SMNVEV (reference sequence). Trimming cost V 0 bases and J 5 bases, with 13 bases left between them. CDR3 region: CASSLSWRQRYGYTF. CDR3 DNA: TGTGCCAGCAGTTTATCATGGCGACAGAGGTATGGCTACACCTTC.

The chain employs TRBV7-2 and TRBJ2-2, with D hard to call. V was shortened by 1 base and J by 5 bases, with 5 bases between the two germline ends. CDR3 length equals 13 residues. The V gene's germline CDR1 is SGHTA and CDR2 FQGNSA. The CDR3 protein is CASSLDLTGELFF. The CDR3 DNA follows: TGTGCCAGCAGCTTAGATCTAACCGGGGAGCTGTTTTTT.

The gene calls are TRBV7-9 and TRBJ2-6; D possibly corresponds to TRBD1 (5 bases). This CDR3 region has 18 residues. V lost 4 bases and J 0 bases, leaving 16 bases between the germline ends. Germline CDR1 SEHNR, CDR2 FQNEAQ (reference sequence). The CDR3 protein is CASSSRTRAVSGANVLTF. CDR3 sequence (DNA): TGTGCCAGCAGCTCACGGACAAGGGCGGTCTCTGGGGCCAACGTCCTGACTTTC.

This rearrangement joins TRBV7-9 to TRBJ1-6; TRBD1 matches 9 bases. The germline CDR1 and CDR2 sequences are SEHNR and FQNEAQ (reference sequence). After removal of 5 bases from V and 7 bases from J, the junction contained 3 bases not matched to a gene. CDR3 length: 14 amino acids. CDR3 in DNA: TGTGCCAGCAGCACCGGACAGGGGAATTCACCCCTCCACTTT. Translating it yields CASSTGQGNSPLHF.

The CDR3 loop reads CASRPDRENTEAFF. CDR3 sequence (DNA): TGTGCCAGCAGGCCGGACAGGGAGAACACTGAAGCTTTCTTT. This chain connects TRBV6-5 to TRBJ1-1, with 8 bases identical to TRBD1. The germline V gene has CDR1 MNHEY and CDR2 SVGAGI. This CDR3 comprises 14 residues. J gave up 1 base and V 6 bases, and 4 bases lay outside the gene matches.

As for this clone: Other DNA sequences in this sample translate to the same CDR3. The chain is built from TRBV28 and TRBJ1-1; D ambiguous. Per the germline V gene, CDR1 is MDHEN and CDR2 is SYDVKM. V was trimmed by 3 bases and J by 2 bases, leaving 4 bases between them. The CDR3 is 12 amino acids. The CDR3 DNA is TGTGCCAGCAGTTTGTCAAACACTGAAGCTTTCTTT. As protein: CASSLSNTEAFF.

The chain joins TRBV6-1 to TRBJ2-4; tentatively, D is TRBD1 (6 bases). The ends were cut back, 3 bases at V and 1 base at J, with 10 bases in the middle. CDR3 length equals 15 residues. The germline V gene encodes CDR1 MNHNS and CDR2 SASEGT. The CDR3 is CASSDAGVAKNIQYF. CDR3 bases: TGTGCCAGCAGTGATGCAGGGGTTGCCAAAAACATTCAGTACTTC.

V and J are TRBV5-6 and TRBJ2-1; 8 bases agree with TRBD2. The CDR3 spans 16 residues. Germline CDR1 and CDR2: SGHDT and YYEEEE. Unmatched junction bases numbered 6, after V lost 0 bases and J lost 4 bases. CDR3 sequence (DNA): TGTGCCAGCAGCTTGGCCGGCGGGGGGCTATACAATGAGCAGTTCTTC. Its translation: CASSLAGGGLYNEQFF.

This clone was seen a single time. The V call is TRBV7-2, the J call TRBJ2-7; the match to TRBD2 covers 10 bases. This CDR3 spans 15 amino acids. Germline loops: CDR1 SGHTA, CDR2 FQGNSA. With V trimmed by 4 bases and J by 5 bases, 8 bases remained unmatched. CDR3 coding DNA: TGTGCCAGCAGCTGGAGCGGGGGGGCCGACCACGAGCAGTACTTC. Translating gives CASSWSGGADHEQYF.

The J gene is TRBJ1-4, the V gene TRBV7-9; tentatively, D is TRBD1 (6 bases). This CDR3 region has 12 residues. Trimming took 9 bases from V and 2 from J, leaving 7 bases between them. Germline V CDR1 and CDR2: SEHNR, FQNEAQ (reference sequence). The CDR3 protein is CASTGTNEKLFF. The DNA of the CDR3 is TGTGCCAGTACAGGGACTAATGAAAAACTGTTTTTT.

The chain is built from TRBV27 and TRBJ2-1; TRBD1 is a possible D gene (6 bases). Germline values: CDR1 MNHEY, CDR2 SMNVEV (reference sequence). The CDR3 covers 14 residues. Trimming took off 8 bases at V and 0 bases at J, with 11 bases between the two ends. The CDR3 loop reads CASRRGSSYNEQFF. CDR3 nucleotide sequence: TGTGCCAGCCGCAGGGGAAGCTCCTACAATGAGCAGTTCTTC.

This CDR3 is CASSRDGDRGAQYF. The CDR3 DNA sequence: TGTGCCAGCAGCCGGGACGGGGACAGAGGGGCCCAGTACTTC. The rearrangement links TRBV5-4 to TRBJ2-5, with 7 bases fitting TRBD1. Unmatched junction bases numbered 12, after V lost 4 bases and J lost 9 bases. Germline V gene lookup returns CDR1 SGHNT and CDR2 YYREEE (reference sequence). The CDR3 is made up of 14 amino acids.

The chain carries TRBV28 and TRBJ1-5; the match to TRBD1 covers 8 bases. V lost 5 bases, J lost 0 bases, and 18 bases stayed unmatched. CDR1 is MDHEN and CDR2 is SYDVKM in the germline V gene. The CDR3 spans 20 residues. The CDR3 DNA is TGTGCCAGCAGTCTACCAGGGGGACAGGCATTGGGGTATAGCAATCAGCCCCAGCATTTT. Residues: CASSLPGGQALGYSNQPQHF.

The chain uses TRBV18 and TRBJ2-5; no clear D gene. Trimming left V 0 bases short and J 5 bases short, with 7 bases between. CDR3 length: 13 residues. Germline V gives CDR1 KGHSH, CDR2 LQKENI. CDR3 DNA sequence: TGTGCCAGCTCACCACCTACATGGGAGACCCAGTACTTC. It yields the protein CASSPPTWETQYF.

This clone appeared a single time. CDR3 protein: CASSLGPPMSGGLYEQYF. CDR3 DNA: TGTGCCAGCAGCTTAGGGCCCCCTATGAGCGGGGGTTTATACGAGCAGTACTTC. This chain joins TRBV11-2 and TRBJ2-7, with TRBD2 matching 8 bases. CDR3 size: 18 residues. V lost 1 base and J lost 4; bases outside the gene matches: 15. Germline V gene sequence: CDR1 SGHAT, CDR2 FQNNGV.

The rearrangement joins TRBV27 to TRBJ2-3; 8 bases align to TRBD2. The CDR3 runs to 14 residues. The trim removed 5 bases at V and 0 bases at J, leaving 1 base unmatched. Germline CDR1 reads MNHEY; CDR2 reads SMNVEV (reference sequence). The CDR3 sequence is CASSSGGSTDTQYF. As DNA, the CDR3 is TGTGCCAGCAGTAGCGGGGGAAGCACAGATACGCAGTATTTT.

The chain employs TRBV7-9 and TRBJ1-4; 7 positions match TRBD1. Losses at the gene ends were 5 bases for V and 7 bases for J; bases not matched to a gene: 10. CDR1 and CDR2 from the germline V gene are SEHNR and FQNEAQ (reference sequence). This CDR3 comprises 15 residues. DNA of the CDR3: TGTGCCAGCAGCCCCAACAGGGGAAGGGGTGAAAAACTGTTTTTT. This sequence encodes CASSPNRGRGEKLFF.

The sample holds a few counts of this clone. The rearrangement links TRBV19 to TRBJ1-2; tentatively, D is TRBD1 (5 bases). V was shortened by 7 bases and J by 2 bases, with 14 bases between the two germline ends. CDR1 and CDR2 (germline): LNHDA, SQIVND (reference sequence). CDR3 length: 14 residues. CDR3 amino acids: CASTGQGENYGYTF. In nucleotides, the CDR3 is TGTGCCAGTACCGGCCAGGGTGAGAACTATGGCTACACCTTC.

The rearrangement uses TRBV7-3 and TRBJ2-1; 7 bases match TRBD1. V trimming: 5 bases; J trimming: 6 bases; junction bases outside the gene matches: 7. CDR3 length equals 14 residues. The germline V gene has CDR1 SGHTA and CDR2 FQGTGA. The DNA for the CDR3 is TGTGCCAGCAGCCCCGACAGGGTAGCCAATGAGCAGTTCTTC. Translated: CASSPDRVANEQFF. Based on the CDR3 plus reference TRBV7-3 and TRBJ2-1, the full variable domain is GAGVSQTPSNKVTEKGKYVELRCDPISGHTALYWYRQSLGQGPEFLIYFQGTGAADDSGLPNDRFFAVRPEGSVSTLKIQRTERGDSAVYLCASSPDRVANEQFFGPGTRLTVL.

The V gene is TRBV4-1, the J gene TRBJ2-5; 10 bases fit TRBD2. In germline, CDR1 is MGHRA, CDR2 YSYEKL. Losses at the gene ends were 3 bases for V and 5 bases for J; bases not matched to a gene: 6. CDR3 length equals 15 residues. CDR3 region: CASSHTGLAMETQYF. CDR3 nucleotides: TGCGCCAGCAGCCACACGGGACTAGCGATGGAGACCCAGTACTTC.

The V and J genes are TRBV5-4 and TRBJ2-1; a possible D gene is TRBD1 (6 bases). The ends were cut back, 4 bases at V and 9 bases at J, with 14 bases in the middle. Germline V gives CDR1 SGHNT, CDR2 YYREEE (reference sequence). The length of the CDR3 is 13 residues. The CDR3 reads CASSATGFSEQFF. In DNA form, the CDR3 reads TGTGCCAGCAGCGCAACAGGGTTCAGTGAGCAGTTCTTC.

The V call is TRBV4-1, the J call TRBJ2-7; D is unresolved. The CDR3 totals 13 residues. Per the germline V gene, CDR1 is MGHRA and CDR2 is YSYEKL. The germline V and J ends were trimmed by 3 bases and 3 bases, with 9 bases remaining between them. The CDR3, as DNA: TGCGCCAGCAGCCACGGAGAGGTCTACGAGCAGTACTTC. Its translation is CASSHGEVYEQYF.

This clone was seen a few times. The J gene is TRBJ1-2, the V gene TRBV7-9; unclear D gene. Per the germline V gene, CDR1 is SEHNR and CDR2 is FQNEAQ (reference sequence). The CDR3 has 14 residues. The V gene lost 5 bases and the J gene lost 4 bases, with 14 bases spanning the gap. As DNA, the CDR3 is TGTGCCAGCAGCCCACACGCTCGGGGCTATGGCTACACCTTC. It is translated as CASSPHARGYGYTF.

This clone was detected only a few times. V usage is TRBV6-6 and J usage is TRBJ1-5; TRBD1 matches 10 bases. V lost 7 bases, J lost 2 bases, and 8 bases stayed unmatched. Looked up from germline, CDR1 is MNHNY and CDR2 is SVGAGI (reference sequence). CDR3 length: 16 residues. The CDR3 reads CASTARDRGGNQPQHF. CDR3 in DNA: TGTGCCAGCACCGCGCGGGACAGGGGTGGCAATCAGCCCCAGCATTTT.